The 2 T cell receptor beta chains in this list originate from one sample, sequenced in a study of blood T cell repertoires in COVID-19. The method was immunoSEQ multiplex PCR; TCRdb's version includes in-frame clones alone and lacks a portion of them. This table has 100,000 to 150,000 clones, approximately 89% appearing once. The sample consisted of peripheral blood. These receptors originate from a woman between 65 and 79 years old with COVID-19, enrolled during active disease.

This chain connects TRBV5-1 to TRBJ2-7; D possibly corresponds to TRBD1 (5 bases). The V end lost 0 bases, the J end lost 1 base, and 11 bases lay between the germline ends. CDR3 size: 15 residues. Germline V lookup: CDR1 SGHRS, CDR2 YFSETQ. The CDR3 nucleotides are TGCGCCAGCAGCTTGGATTTTGGGGCTTCCTACGAGCAGTACTTC. It specifies CASSLDFGASYEQYF.

This clone was counted a single time. The CDR3 here is CSVRGGLNTEAFF. In DNA form, the CDR3 reads TGCAGCGTACGAGGGGGTTTGAACACTGAAGCTTTCTTT. This chain joins TRBV29-1 and TRBJ1-1, with TRBD1 as a possible D gene (6 bases). Germline V gene lookup returns CDR1 SQVTM and CDR2 ANQGSEA. The ends were cut back, 6 bases at V and 0 bases at J, with 11 bases in the middle. The CDR3 sequence is 13 residues long.